This entry concerns a single TCR beta chain. The antigen is undetermined. V was pared by 3 bases and J by 8 bases, with 5 bases of the junction left unmatched. CDR1 is LNHDA, CDR2 SQIVND, per germline (reference sequence). The CDR3 is 14 amino acids. The sample originates from a study of T cell responses to AZD1222 COVID-19 vaccine. Study-wide results and limits: Reportedly, close to half of spike-specific TCRs are directed against unmutated variant regions.

Assay used: immunoSEQ multiplex PCR; TCRdb lists only in-frame clones, some missing. The sample carries tens of thousands of clones, about 89% recorded once. The source was peripheral blood, collected on day 0 of AZD1222 vaccination. The chain joins TRBV19 to TRBJ1-2; 11 positions agree with TRBD1. The receptor was derived from an adult in good health. In DNA, the CDR3 is TGTGCCAGTAGTATCGGACAGGGGGCTTGGGGCTACACCTTC. Protein sequence: CASSIGQGAWGYTF.